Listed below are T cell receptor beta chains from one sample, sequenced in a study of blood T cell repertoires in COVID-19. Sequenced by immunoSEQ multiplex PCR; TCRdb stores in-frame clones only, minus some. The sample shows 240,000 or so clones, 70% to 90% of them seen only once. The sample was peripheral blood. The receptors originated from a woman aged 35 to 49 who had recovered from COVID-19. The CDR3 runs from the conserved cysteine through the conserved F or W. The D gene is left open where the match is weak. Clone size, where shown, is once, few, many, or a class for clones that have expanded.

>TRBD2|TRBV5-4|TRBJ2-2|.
TGTGCCAGCAGCTTGGGGGGTCTAGCGGGAGCCGGGGAGCTGTTTTTT
CASSLGGLAGAGELFF
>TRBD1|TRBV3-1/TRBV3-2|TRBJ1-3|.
TGTGCCAGCAGCCCCGGACAGGGGCGGGGAAACACCATATATTTT
CASSPGQGRGNTIYF
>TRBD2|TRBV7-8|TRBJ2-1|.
TGTGCCAGCAGCTGGGAGGGCCCCAGGGATGAGCAGTTCTTC
CASSWEGPRDEQFF
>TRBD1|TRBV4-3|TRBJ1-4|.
TGCGCCAGCAGCCCCAGTGGGACAGGGCTTGAAAAACTGTTTTTT
CASSPSGTGLEKLFF
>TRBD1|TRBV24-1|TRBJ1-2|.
TGTGCCACCAGTGATTCCCCCGACAGGGCGGGCGGCTACACCTTC
CATSDSPDRAGGYTF
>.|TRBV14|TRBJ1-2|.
TGTGCCAGCAGCCAAGCCGGGGGGTACTATGGCTACACCTTC
CASSQAGGYYGYTF
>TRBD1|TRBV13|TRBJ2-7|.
TGTGCCAGCAGCCCCGGGACAGGGGTGGGTGGGCAGTACTTC
CASSPGTGVGGQYF
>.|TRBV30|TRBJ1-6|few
TGTGCCTGGACTCCGGGAGGTTCACCCCTCCACTTT
CAWTPGGSPLHF
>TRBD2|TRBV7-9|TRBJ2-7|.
TGTGCCAGCAGCCAAGGGACTAGCGGGAGCTCCTACGAGCAGTACTTC
CASSQGTSGSSYEQYF
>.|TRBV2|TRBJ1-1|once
TGTGCCAGCACCGGGGGCACTGAAGCTTTCTTT
CASTGGTEAFF
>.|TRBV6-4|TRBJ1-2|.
TGTGCCAGCAGTGAAGGAGGGCTGGGCGGCTACACCTTC
CASSEGGLGGYTF